The rows below give T cell receptor beta chains drawn from one sample of a study of neurological immune-mediated disorders. One entry per CDR3 protein, called by TCRdb with MiXCR from the 5' RACE reads. The sample holds approximately 44,000 distinct CDR3 sequences, about 14% seen once. Sequencing was performed on CD4+ T cells from blood. Receptors originate from an older woman with HTLV-1-associated myelopathy (HAM/TSP). Each CDR3 is given with its conserved first and last residue. The D gene is left open where the match is weak. The size field is filled for only some rows; it gives once, few, many or a size class.

clone size,D gene,J gene,V gene,CDR3 protein,CDR3 DNA
many,.,TRBJ2-7,TRBV10-3,CAIRASLRVEQYF,TGTGCCATCAGGGCGAGCCTCAGGGTCGAGCAGTACTTC
medium-sized,.,TRBJ1-2,TRBV20-1,CSARAEQGGTYGYTF,TGCAGTGCTAGAGCTGAACAAGGTGGCACCTATGGCTACACCTTC
many,.,TRBJ1-1,TRBV9,CASSVGPDAEAFF,TGTGCCAGCAGCGTAGGTCCTGACGCTGAAGCTTTCTTT
many,TRBD1,TRBJ1-5,TRBV7-9,CASSPTGASNQPQHF,TGTGCCAGCAGCCCAACAGGGGCAAGTAATCAGCCCCAGCATTTT
many,.,TRBJ1-1,TRBV6-6,CASSYSGGDQGRNTEAFF,TGTGCCAGCAGTTACTCAGGAGGGGACCAGGGTAGGAACACTGAAGCTTTCTTT
many,.,TRBJ2-7,TRBV15,CATSRGTFSYEQYF,TGTGCCACCAGCAGAGGAACATTCTCCTACGAGCAGTACTTC
many,TRBD1,TRBJ1-6,TRBV5-1,CASSTGTESSNRAPLHF,TGCGCCAGCAGCACGGGGACAGAGAGTTCGAACCGTGCACCCCTCCACTTT
many,TRBD1,TRBJ2-3,TRBV20-1,CSATTQGAPRDTQYF,TGCAGTGCTACCACACAGGGGGCCCCTAGGGATACGCAGTATTTT
many,TRBD1,TRBJ1-4,TRBV5-1,CASSWGQGYGEKLFF,TGCGCCAGCAGCTGGGGACAGGGGTACGGTGAAAAACTGTTTTTT
many,TRBD1,TRBJ2-3,TRBV7-8,CASSPTVHRDRGRTDTQYF,TGTGCCAGCAGCCCAACGGTACACCGGGACAGGGGGCGCACAGATACGCAGTATTTT
many,.,TRBJ2-3,TRBV5-1,CASSSLDVTDTQYF,TGCGCCAGCAGCTCCCTGGACGTAACAGATACGCAGTATTTT
few,TRBD1,TRBJ2-3,TRBV20-1,CSARGLRAGQGRADTQYF,TGCAGTGCTAGAGGCTTGCGGGCCGGACAGGGTAGGGCAGATACGCAGTATTTT
many,.,TRBJ1-2,TRBV4-1,CASSLNRDANYGYTF,TGCGCCAGCAGCCTCAACAGGGACGCGAACTATGGCTACACCTTC
many,.,TRBJ1-2,TRBV7-2,CASSLGGNPYGYTF,TGTGCCAGCAGCTTAGGCGGGAACCCCTATGGCTACACCTTC
many,TRBD1,TRBJ2-6,TRBV5-1,CASSIRQGASGANVLTF,TGCGCCAGCAGCATCCGACAGGGGGCGTCTGGGGCCAACGTCCTGACTTTC
many,.,TRBJ1-1,TRBV12-3/TRBV12-4,CASSPGHLNTEAFF,TGTGCCAGCAGTCCGGGACACCTGAACACTGAAGCTTTCTTT
many,TRBD2,TRBJ2-3,TRBV3-1,CASSHYSGGDTDTQYF,TGTGCCAGCAGCCACTATAGCGGGGGGGACACAGATACGCAGTATTTT
many,.,TRBJ1-2,TRBV20-1,CSAREPTWGPPMGYTF,TGCAGTGCTAGAGAGCCGACGTGGGGGCCCCCGATGGGCTACACCTTC
many,TRBD1,TRBJ1-6,TRBV5-1,CASSFGQGNSPLHF,TGCGCCAGCAGCTTCGGACAGGGCAACTCACCCCTCCACTTT
.,TRBD2,TRBJ2-5,TRBV5-1,CVSSPAGLSAPQETQYF,TGCGTCAGCAGCCCCGCGGGACTATCGGCACCCCAAGAGACCCAGTACTTC
.,TRBD2,TRBJ2-3,TRBV20-1,CSARGPTSGSTNTQYF,TGCAGTGCTAGAGGCCCGACTAGCGGGAGCACAAATACGCAGTATTTT
many,TRBD1,TRBJ2-7,TRBV7-7,CASSLCRDRYSSYEQYF,TGTGCTAGCAGCTTATGCCGGGACAGATACTCCTCCTACGAGCAGTACTTC
many,TRBD1,TRBJ1-1,TRBV20-1,CSATGGVGTEAFF,TGCAGTGCTACAGGGGGGGTAGGCACTGAAGCTTTCTTT
many,.,TRBJ2-3,TRBV2,CASSITGTDTQYF,TGTGCCAGCAGTATAACAGGGACGGATACGCAGTATTTT
.,TRBD1,TRBJ1-1,TRBV5-6,CASSLAGTGNTEAFF,TGTGCCAGCAGCTTGGCGGGGACAGGGAACACTGAAGCTTTCTTT
many,.,TRBJ2-3,TRBV20-1,CSARARVVSTDTQYF,TGCAGTGCTAGAGCGAGAGTGGTCAGCACAGATACGCAGTATTTT
many,TRBD2,TRBJ2-5,TRBV5-1,CASSLAGGQETQYF,TGCGCCAGCAGCTTAGCGGGGGGGCAAGAGACCCAGTACTTC
.,.,TRBJ2-3,TRBV10-3,CAISESMVRAGSQDTQYF,TGTGCCATCAGTGAGTCCATGGTTAGGGCGGGGAGCCAGGATACGCAGTATTTT
many,.,TRBJ1-3,TRBV6-6,CASRERQSSGNTIYF,TGTGCCAGCAGGGAGCGACAGTCCTCTGGAAACACCATATATTTT
many,.,TRBJ1-2,TRBV5-6,CASSLGHRAYYGYTF,TGTGCCAGCAGCCTTGGCCACAGAGCCTACTATGGCTACACCTTC
few,.,TRBJ2-1,TRBV5-1,CASSFSGDSREQFF,TGCGCCAGCAGCTTTAGCGGCGATTCACGGGAGCAGTTCTTC
many,TRBD1,TRBJ2-1,TRBV20-1,CSAPPPGQGDNEQFF,TGCAGTGCTCCCCCACCGGGACAGGGCGACAATGAGCAGTTCTTC
many,TRBD2,TRBJ2-1,TRBV5-6,CASSLPGLAVSYNEQFF,TGTGCCAGCAGCTTGCCGGGACTAGCTGTCTCCTACAATGAGCAGTTCTTC
many,.,TRBJ1-6,TRBV20-1,CSAIGSYNSPLHF,TGCAGTGCTATTGGATCCTATAATTCACCCCTCCACTTT
many,TRBD1,TRBJ2-1,TRBV7-9,CASSPTGGGNEQFF,TGTGCCAGCAGCCCGACAGGGGGGGGAAATGAGCAGTTCTTC
many,TRBD2,TRBJ2-5,TRBV2,CASSTGGEETQYF,TGTGCCAGCAGTACGGGGGGAGAGGAGACCCAGTACTTC
many,.,TRBJ1-1,TRBV5-1,CASRQINTEAFF,TGCGCCAGCAGACAGATTAACACTGAAGCTTTCTTT